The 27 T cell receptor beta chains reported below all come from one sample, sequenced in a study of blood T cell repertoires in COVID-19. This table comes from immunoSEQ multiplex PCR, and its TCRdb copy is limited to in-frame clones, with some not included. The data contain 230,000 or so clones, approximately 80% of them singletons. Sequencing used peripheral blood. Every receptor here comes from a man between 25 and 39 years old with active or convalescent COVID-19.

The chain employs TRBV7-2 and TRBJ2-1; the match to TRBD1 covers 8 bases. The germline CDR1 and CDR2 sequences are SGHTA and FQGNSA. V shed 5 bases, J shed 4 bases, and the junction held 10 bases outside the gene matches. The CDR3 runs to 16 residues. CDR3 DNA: TGTGCCAGCAGCCCTTTTTCAGGGGGCGGGTACAATGAGCAGTTCTTC. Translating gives CASSPFSGGGYNEQFF.

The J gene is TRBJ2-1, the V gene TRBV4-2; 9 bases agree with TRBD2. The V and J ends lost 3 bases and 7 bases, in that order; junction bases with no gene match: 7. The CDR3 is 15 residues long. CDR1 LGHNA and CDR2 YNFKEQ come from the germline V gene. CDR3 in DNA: TGTGCCAGCAGCCAGTCGCGGGGGGGCGAGAATGAGCAGTTCTTC. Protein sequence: CASSQSRGGENEQFF.

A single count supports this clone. CDR3 in DNA: TGTGCCATCAGTGCGGGCCTAAGCGGAGGGGGCACAGATACGCAGTATTTT. Translating it yields CAISAGLSGGGTDTQYF. The genes are TRBV10-3 and TRBJ2-3, with a weak D call TRBD2 (6 bases). The germline gives CDR1 ENHRY, CDR2 SYGVKD. The V gene lost 4 bases and the J gene lost 1 base, with 18 bases spanning the gap. This CDR3 is built from 17 residues.

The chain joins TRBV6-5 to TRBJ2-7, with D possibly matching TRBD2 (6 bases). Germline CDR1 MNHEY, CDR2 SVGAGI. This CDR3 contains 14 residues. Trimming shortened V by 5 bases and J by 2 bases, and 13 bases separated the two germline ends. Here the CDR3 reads CASSPTGGTYEQYF. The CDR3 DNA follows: TGTGCCAGCAGTCCCACCGGGGGTACCTACGAGCAGTACTTC.

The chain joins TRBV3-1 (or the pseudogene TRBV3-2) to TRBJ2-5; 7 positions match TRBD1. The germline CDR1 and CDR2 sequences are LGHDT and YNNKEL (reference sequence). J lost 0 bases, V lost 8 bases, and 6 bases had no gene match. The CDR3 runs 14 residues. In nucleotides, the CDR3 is TGTGCCAGCGGGACAGAGATGTACCAAGAGACCCAGTACTTC. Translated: CASGTEMYQETQYF.

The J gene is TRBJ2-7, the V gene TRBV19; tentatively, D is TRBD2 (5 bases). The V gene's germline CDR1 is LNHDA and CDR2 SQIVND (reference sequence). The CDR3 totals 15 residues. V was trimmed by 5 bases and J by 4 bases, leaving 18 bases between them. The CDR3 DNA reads TGTGCCAGTAGTTTCACCGGACTTCTCGGGTACGAGCAGTACTTC. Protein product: CASSFTGLLGYEQYF.

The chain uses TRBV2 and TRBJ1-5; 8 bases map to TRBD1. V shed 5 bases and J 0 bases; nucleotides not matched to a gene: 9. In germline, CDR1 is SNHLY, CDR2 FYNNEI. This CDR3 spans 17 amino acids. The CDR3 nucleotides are TGTGCCAGCAGTAGGACAGGGAACCTGTATAGCAATCAGCCCCAGCATTTT. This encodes CASSRTGNLYSNQPQHF. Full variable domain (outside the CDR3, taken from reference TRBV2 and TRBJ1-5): EPEVTQTPSHQVTQMGQEVILRCVPISNHLYFYWYRQILGQKVEFLVSFYNNEISEKSEIFDDQFSVERPDGSNFTLKIRSTKLEDSAMYFCASSRTGNLYSNQPQHFGDGTRLSIL.

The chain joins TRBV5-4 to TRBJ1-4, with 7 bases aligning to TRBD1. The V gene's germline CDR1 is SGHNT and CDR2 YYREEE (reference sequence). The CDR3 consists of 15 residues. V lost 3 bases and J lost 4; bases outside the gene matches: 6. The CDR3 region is CASSSRTGHNEKLFF. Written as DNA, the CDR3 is TGTGCCAGCAGCTCCAGGACAGGTCATAATGAAAAACTGTTTTTT.

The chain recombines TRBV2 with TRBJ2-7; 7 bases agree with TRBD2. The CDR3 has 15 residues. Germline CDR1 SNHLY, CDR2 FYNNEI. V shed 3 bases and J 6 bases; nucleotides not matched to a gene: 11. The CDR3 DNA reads TGTGCCAGCAGTGATATGCGGGAGTCGTGGAGCGAGCAGTACTTC. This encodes CASSDMRESWSEQYF.

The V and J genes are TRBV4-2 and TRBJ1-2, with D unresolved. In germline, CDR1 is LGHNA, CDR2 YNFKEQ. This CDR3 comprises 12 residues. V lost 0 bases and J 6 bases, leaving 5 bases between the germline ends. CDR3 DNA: TGTGCCAGCAGCCAAGAACGGGATGGCTACACCTTC. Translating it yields CASSQERDGYTF.

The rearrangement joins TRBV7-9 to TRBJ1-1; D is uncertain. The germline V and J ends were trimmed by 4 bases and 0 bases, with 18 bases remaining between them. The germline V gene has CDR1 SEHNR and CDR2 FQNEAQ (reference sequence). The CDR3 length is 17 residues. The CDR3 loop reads CASSSPREQPLNTEAFF. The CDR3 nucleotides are TGTGCCAGCAGCTCCCCGCGGGAACAGCCTCTGAACACTGAAGCTTTCTTT.

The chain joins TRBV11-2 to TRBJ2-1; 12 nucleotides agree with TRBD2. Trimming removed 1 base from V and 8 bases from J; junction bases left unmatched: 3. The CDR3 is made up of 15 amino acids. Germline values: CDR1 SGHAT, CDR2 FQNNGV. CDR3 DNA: TGTGCCAGCAGCTTAGGACTAGCGGGAGTACATGAGCAGTTCTTC. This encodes CASSLGLAGVHEQFF.

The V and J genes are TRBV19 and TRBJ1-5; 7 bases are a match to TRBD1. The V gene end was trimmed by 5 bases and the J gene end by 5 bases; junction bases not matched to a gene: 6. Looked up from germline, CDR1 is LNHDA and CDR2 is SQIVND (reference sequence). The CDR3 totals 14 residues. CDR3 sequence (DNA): TGTGCCAGTAGTGTCGGACAGGTGGATCAGCCCCAGCATTTT. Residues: CASSVGQVDQPQHF. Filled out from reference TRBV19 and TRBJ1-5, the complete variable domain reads DGGITQSPKYLFRKEGQNVTLSCEQNLNHDAMYWYRQDPGQGLRLIYYSQIVNDFQKGDIAEGYSVSREKKESFPLTVTSAQKNPTAFYLCASSVGQVDQPQHFGDGTRLSIL.

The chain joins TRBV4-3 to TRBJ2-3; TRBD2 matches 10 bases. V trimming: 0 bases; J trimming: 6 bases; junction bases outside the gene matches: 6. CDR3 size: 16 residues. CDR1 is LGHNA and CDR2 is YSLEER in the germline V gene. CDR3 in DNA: TGCGCCAGCAGCCAAGATGACCTAGCGGGAGACGATACGCAGTATTTT. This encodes CASSQDDLAGDDTQYF.

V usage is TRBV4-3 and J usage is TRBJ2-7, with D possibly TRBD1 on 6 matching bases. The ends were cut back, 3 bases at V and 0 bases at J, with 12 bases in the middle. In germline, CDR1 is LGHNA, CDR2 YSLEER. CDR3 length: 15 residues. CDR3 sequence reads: CASSQWTDHSYEQYF. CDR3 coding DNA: TGCGCCAGCAGCCAGTGGACAGACCACTCCTACGAGCAGTACTTC.

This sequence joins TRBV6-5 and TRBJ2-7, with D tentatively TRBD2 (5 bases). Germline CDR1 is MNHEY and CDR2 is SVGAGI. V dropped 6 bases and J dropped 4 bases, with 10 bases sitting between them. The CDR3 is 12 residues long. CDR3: CASSYQRYEQYF. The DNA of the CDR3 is TGTGCCAGCAGCTATCAGCGGTACGAGCAGTACTTC.

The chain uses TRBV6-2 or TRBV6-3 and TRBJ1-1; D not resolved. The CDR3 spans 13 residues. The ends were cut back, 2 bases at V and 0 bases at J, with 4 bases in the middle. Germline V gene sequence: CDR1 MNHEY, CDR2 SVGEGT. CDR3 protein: CASSYAMNTEAFF. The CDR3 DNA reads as TGTGCCAGCAGTTACGCGATGAACACTGAAGCTTTCTTT.

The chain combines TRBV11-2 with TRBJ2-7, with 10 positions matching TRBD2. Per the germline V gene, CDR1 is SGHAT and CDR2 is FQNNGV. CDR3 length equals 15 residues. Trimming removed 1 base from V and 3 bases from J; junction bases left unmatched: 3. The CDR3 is CASSLGPSGGYEQYF. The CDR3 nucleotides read TGTGCCAGCAGCTTAGGACCTAGCGGGGGCTACGAGCAGTACTTC.

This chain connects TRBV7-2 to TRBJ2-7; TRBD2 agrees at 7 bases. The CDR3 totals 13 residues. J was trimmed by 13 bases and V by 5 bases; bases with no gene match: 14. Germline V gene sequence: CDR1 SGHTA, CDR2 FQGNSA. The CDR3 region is CASSANGRTHPYF. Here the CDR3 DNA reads TGTGCCAGCAGCGCGAACGGGAGGACACACCCATACTTC.

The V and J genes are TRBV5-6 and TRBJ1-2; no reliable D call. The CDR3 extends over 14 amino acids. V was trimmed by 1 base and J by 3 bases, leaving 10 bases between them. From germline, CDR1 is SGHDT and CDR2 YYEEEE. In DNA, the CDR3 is TGTGCCAGCAGCTTGCCAGGAGGAGACTATGGCTACACCTTC. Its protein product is CASSLPGGDYGYTF.

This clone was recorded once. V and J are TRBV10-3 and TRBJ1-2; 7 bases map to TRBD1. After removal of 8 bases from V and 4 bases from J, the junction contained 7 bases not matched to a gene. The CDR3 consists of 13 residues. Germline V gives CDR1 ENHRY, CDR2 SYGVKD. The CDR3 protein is CAIGRQGAYGYTF. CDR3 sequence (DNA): TGTGCCATCGGGAGACAGGGAGCCTATGGCTACACCTTC.

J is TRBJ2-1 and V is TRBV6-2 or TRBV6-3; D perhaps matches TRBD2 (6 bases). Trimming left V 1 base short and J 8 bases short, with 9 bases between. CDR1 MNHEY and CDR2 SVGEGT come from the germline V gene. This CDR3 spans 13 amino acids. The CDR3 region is CASSYLAAHEQFF. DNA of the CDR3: TGTGCCAGCAGTTACTTAGCGGCCCATGAGCAGTTCTTC.

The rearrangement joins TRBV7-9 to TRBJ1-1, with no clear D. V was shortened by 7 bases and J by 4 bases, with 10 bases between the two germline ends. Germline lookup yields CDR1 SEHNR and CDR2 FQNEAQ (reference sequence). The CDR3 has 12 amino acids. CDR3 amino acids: CASKDGVTEAFF. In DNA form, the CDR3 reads TGTGCCAGCAAGGACGGGGTCACTGAAGCTTTCTTT.

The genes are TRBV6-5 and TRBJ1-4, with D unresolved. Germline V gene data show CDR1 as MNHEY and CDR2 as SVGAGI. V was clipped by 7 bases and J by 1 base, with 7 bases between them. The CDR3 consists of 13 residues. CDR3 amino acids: CASKALTNEKLFF. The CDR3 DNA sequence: TGTGCCAGCAAAGCGCTAACTAATGAAAAACTGTTTTTT.

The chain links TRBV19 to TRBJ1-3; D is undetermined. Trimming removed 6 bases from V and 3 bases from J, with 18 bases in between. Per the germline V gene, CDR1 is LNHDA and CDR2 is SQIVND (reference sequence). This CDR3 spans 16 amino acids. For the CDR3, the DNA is TGTGCCAGTAGCCCGAGGGCAGCCGGATTTGGAAACACCATATATTTT. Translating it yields CASSPRAAGFGNTIYF.

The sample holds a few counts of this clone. As DNA, the CDR3 is TGTGCCAGCAGCCAAGATAGGGCAGGGATATATTTT. Residues: CASSQDRAGIYF. V gene TRBV3-1 (or the pseudogene TRBV3-2) combines with J gene TRBJ1-3; tentative D call: TRBD1 (5 bases). The germline V gene has CDR1 LGHDT and CDR2 YNNKEL (reference sequence). Trimming pared 0 bases from V and 13 bases from J, leaving 10 bases between. The CDR3 length is 12 residues.

In nucleotides, the CDR3 is TGTGCCAGCAGACTAGCCGGCATAGAGACCCAGTACTTC. Translation gives CASRLAGIETQYF. The chain uses TRBV3-1 (or the pseudogene TRBV3-2) and TRBJ2-5; tentatively, D is TRBD2 (6 bases). There are 13 residues in the CDR3. The V end lost 6 bases, the J end lost 4 bases, and 12 bases lay between the germline ends. Germline assignment: CDR1 LGHDT and CDR2 YNNKEL (reference sequence).